This T cell receptor (beta chain) was sequenced in a study of cytomegalovirus exposure and HLA in healthy donors. This clone has just one count. The PCR employed 60 Vbeta primers together with 13 Jbeta primers. Using immunoSEQ multiplex PCR, the repertoire was profiled, and TCRdb retains in-frame clones only, with some absent. The data hold under 200,000 clones, with around four fifths observed a single time. V lost 4 bases and J lost 3; bases outside the gene matches: 9. Germline V lookup: CDR1 SGDLS, CDR2 YYNGEE. This CDR3 comprises 16 residues. Material for sequencing was PBMCs. This TCR was recovered from a man in his thirties or forties in good health and CMV-seronegative. V usage is TRBV9 and J usage is TRBJ2-7; 11 bases line up with TRBD1. The CDR3 protein is CASSPFWDRGGYEQYF. DNA for the CDR3: TGTGCCAGCAGCCCGTTTTGGGACAGGGGGGGCTACGAGCAGTACTTC. The full variable domain, its missing parts supplied by reference TRBV9 and TRBJ2-7, is DSGVTQTPKHLITATGQRVTLRCSPRSGDLSVYWYQQSLDQGLQFLIQYYNGEERAKGNILERFSAQQFPDLHSELNLSSLELGDSALYFCASSPFWDRGGYEQYFGPGTRLTVT.